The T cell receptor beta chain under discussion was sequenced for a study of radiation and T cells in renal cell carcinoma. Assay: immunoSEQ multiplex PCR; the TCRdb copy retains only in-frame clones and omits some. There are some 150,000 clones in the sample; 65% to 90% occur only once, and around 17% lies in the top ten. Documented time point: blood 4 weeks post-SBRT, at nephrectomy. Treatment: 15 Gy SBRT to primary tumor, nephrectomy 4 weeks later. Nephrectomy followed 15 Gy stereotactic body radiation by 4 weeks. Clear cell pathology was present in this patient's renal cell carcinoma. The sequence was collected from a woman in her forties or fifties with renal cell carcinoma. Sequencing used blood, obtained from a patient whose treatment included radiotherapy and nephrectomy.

Written as DNA, the CDR3 is TGTGCCAGCAGGCAGGGTTTCTCTGGAAACACCATATATTTT. Protein sequence: CASRQGFSGNTIYF. This rearrangement joins TRBV6-5 to TRBJ1-3; D is possibly TRBD1 (5 bases). Germline loops: CDR1 MNHEY, CDR2 SVGAGI. The germline V and J ends were trimmed by 6 bases and 0 bases, with 9 bases remaining between them. The length of the CDR3 is 14 residues.